What follows are 26 T cell receptor beta chains derived from one specimen sequenced in a study of blood T cell repertoires in COVID-19 (dated by TCRdb to 2020 to 2021). Receptor libraries were prepared by the immunoSEQ multiplex PCR assay. This immuneACCESS table, as held by TCRdb, lists in-frame sequences with V and J called but not all clones. Of the missing ones, under half trace to an unresolved V gene in checked studies; the others have no known cause. The sample contains about 78,000 clones, around 85% of them found a single time. The ten largest clones add up to 4.9% of the sample. Sequencing input: peripheral blood. The receptors were sampled from a woman over 75 with active or convalescent COVID-19.

This clone has just one count. Other DNA sequences of this sample code for an identical CDR3. The chain uses TRBV5-1 and TRBJ1-2; TRBD1 agrees at 7 bases. This CDR3 comprises 15 residues. V dropped 0 bases and J dropped 2; count of bases not matched to a gene: 4. The germline V gene has CDR1 SGHRS and CDR2 YFSETQ. The CDR3 nucleotides read TGCGCCAGCAGCTTGGGCGGGACAGCCAACTATGGCTACACCTTC. Protein product: CASSLGGTANYGYTF.

The table lists this clone with a few counts. This chain connects TRBV18 to TRBJ2-1; TRBD1 aligns across 8 bases. The CDR3 covers 18 residues. Germline lookup yields CDR1 KGHSH and CDR2 LQKENI. The junction had 7 bases not matched to a gene; V was cut back by 0 bases and J by 0 bases. The CDR3 sequence: CASSPPTGVTSSYNEQFF. CDR3 nucleotide sequence: TGTGCCAGCTCACCACCGACAGGGGTGACGAGCTCCTACAATGAGCAGTTCTTC.

V gene TRBV10-3 combines with J gene TRBJ1-2, with 7 positions matching TRBD1. CDR1 is ENHRY, CDR2 SYGVKD, per germline. After removal of 7 bases from V and 5 bases from J, the junction contained 7 bases not matched to a gene. The CDR3 is made up of 13 amino acids. This CDR3 reads CAINRGPDYGYTF. CDR3 coding DNA: TGTGCCATCAACAGGGGCCCGGATTATGGCTACACCTTC.

V is TRBV9 and J is TRBJ2-1, with 12 bases fitting TRBD2. This CDR3 spans 19 amino acids. CDR1 and CDR2 (germline): SGDLS, YYNGEE. Unmatched junction bases numbered 11, after V lost 0 bases and J lost 4 bases. For the CDR3, the DNA is TGTGCCAGCAGCGTAGTAGGTGGGGGAGGACTAGCGGGATACAATGAGCAGTTCTTC. Protein product: CASSVVGGGGLAGYNEQFF.

The sample holds one count of this clone. The V and J genes are TRBV3-1 (or the pseudogene TRBV3-2) and TRBJ1-3; weak D call: TRBD1 (6 bases). V lost 5 bases and J lost 0, with 17 bases in between. The CDR3 is made up of 17 amino acids. CDR1 is LGHDT, CDR2 YNNKEL, per germline (reference sequence). The CDR3 protein is CASSLLNRASSGNTIYF. In nucleotides, the CDR3 is TGTGCCAGCAGCTTACTTAACAGGGCGAGCTCTGGAAACACCATATATTTT.

The gene calls are TRBV11-2 and TRBJ2-5; 12 bases match TRBD2. Germline assignment: CDR1 SGHAT and CDR2 FQNNGV. The CDR3 loop spans 15 amino acids. The V gene end was trimmed by 5 bases and the J gene end by 0 bases; junction bases not matched to a gene: 1. The CDR3 region has the DNA TGTGCCAGCAGCCGACTAGCGGGGGACCAAGAGACCCAGTACTTC. It is translated as CASSRLAGDQETQYF.

The J gene is TRBJ1-1, the V gene TRBV3-1 (or the pseudogene TRBV3-2); D remains ambiguous. Germline assignment: CDR1 LGHDT and CDR2 YNNKEL (reference sequence). Trimming shortened V by 4 bases and J by 5 bases, and 11 bases separated the two germline ends. The CDR3 sequence is 13 residues long. DNA for the CDR3: TGTGCCAGCAGCCTCTCAGGAGGTACTGAAGCTTTCTTT. Encoded protein: CASSLSGGTEAFF.

The chain couples TRBV19 to TRBJ2-5; TRBD2 agrees at 8 bases. V lost 3 bases, J lost 4 bases, and 7 bases stayed unmatched. Germline values: CDR1 LNHDA, CDR2 SQIVND (reference sequence). This CDR3 has 15 amino acids. The CDR3: CASSMTSGRRETQYF. CDR3 coding DNA: TGTGCCAGTAGTATGACCAGCGGGAGACGAGAGACCCAGTACTTC.

The rearrangement joins TRBV11-3 to TRBJ1-5; 8 positions agree with TRBD1. Looked up from germline, CDR1 is SGHNT and CDR2 is YENEEA. V lost 5 bases, J lost 5 bases, and 5 bases stayed unmatched. This CDR3 has 14 amino acids. DNA for the CDR3: TGTGCCAGCAGCCTTGACAGGGGCCATCAGCCCCAGCATTTT. It yields the protein CASSLDRGHQPQHF.

The rearrangement links TRBV3-1 (or the pseudogene TRBV3-2) to TRBJ2-7, with D maybe TRBD2 (5 bases). V was pared by 2 bases and J by 5 bases, with 22 bases between. The CDR3 runs 17 residues. Germline V gene lookup returns CDR1 LGHDT and CDR2 YNNKEL (reference sequence). CDR3: CASSQFLRGGLRNEQYF. CDR3 nucleotides: TGTGCCAGCAGCCAATTCCTTCGTGGAGGACTTCGTAACGAGCAGTACTTC.

The chain is built from TRBV7-2 and TRBJ2-4; TRBD2 matches 13 bases. This CDR3 has 19 residues. Germline assignment: CDR1 SGHTA and CDR2 FQGNSA. V was clipped by 5 bases and J by 0 bases; unmatched bases: 10. The CDR3: CASSQRTSGSALAKNIQYF. CDR3 nucleotide sequence: TGTGCCAGCAGCCAACGGACTAGCGGGAGTGCCTTAGCCAAAAACATTCAGTACTTC. Drawing the rest from reference TRBV7-2 and TRBJ2-4, the complete variable domain is GAGVSQSPSNKVTEKGKDVELRCDPISGHTALYWYRQSLGQGLEFLIYFQGNSAPDKSGLPSDRFSAERTGGSVSTLTIQRTQQEDSAVYLCASSQRTSGSALAKNIQYFGAGTRLSVL.

This chain connects TRBV6-1 to TRBJ2-7; weak D call: TRBD2 (5 bases). This CDR3 region has 15 residues. Trimming left V 2 bases short and J 3 bases short, with 14 bases between. Germline V CDR1 and CDR2: MNHNS, SASEGT. This CDR3 reads CASSEKLSGYYEQYF. In DNA, the CDR3 is TGTGCCAGCAGTGAAAAGTTATCGGGATACTACGAGCAGTACTTC.

V and J are TRBV21-1 and TRBJ2-7; the DNA was not used to check the table's D call, TRBD2. TRBV21-1 is annotated as a pseudogene. The CDR3 is made up of 18 amino acids. In nucleotides, the CDR3 is TGTGCCAGCAGCCTCCGGACTAGAGCCTACTCATACCCCTACGAGCAGTACTTC. It is translated as CASSLRTRAYSYPYEQYF.

The chain employs TRBV5-1 and TRBJ2-7; 9 bases are a match to TRBD2. The CDR3 has 15 amino acids. Looked up from germline, CDR1 is SGHRS and CDR2 is YFSETQ. Losses at the gene ends were 5 bases for V and 1 base for J; bases not matched to a gene: 7. This chain's CDR3 is CASREASGTSYEQYF. In nucleotides, the CDR3 is TGCGCCAGCAGGGAGGCTAGCGGGACGTCCTACGAGCAGTACTTC.

The chain has TRBV5-6 and TRBJ2-5; TRBD2 aligns across 7 bases. V gave up 4 bases and J gave up 5 bases; unmatched junction bases: 8. The germline V gene has CDR1 SGHDT and CDR2 YYEEEE. The CDR3 length is 14 residues. CDR3 sequence (DNA): TGTGCCAGCAGCCGCCGGGGGGTTCAGGAGACCCAGTACTTC. Protein sequence: CASSRRGVQETQYF.

The chain has TRBV28 and TRBJ2-3, with D possibly being TRBD1 (6 bases). The V end was cut by 3 bases, the J end by 1 base, with 29 bases between. CDR3 size: 21 residues. Per the germline V gene, CDR1 is MDHEN and CDR2 is SYDVKM. CDR3 in amino acids: CASSFSVAGASLFTGTDTQYF. Here the CDR3 DNA reads TGTGCCAGCAGTTTTAGCGTAGCAGGGGCCTCGCTCTTTACGGGCACAGATACGCAGTATTTT.

This clone has just one count. The chain is built from TRBV12-3 or TRBV12-4 and TRBJ1-6; D ambiguous. This CDR3 contains 12 residues. V lost 3 bases and J 6 bases, leaving 3 bases between the germline ends. The CDR3 coding sequence is TGTGCCAGCAGTTTTAGTAATTCACCCCTCCACTTT. This gives the protein CASSFSNSPLHF.

The rearrangement uses TRBV5-1 and TRBJ1-4, with D uncertain. CDR1 and CDR2 (germline): SGHRS, YFSETQ. With 0 bases removed from V and 7 bases from J, the gap between germline ends came to 7 bases. The CDR3 totals 13 residues. CDR3 coding DNA: TGCGCCAGCAGCTTGGGAACTTTTGAAAAACTGTTTTTT. This sequence encodes CASSLGTFEKLFF.

This rearrangement joins TRBV5-5 to TRBJ2-7; 8 bases are shared with TRBD1. Germline loops: CDR1 SGHKS, CDR2 YYEKEE (reference sequence). V shed 4 bases and J 2 bases; nucleotides not matched to a gene: 8. The CDR3 length is 15 residues. This chain's CDR3 is CASSPGGHLPYEQYF. Here the CDR3 DNA reads TGTGCCAGCAGCCCAGGGGGCCACCTGCCCTACGAGCAGTACTTC.

V and J are TRBV18 and TRBJ2-7, with a possible D match to TRBD1 (6 bases). CDR3 length: 13 residues. CDR1 KGHSH and CDR2 LQKENI come from the germline V gene. V gave up 3 bases and J gave up 7 bases, with 13 bases separating them. DNA for the CDR3: TGTGCCAGCTCACCCCTCCAGGGGCGGGAGCAGTACTTC. Encoded protein: CASSPLQGREQYF.

This clone was counted a few times. CDR3 amino acids: CASSYSGGLSAFF. The DNA for the CDR3 is TGTGCCAGCAGTTACTCGGGGGGACTAAGTGCTTTCTTT. The V and J genes are TRBV6-5 and TRBJ1-1; D is perhaps TRBD1 (5 bases). The CDR3 is 13 amino acids. CDR1 is MNHEY and CDR2 is SVGAGI in the germline V gene. Trimming cost V 0 bases and J 11 bases, with 13 bases left between them.

This clone was seen only a few times. V gene TRBV11-2 combines with J gene TRBJ2-2; 15 positions agree with TRBD2. Germline assignment: CDR1 SGHAT and CDR2 FQNNGV. After removal of 5 bases from V and 7 bases from J, the junction contained 11 bases not matched to a gene. The CDR3 is 18 amino acids. The CDR3 region has the DNA TGTGCCAGCAGCCCCAGGACTAGCGGGGGGGCTCGGGGCGGGGAGCTGTTTTTT. Amino acid sequence: CASSPRTSGGARGGELFF. Drawing the rest from reference TRBV11-2 and TRBJ2-2, the complete variable domain is EAGVAQSPRYKIIEKRQSVAFWCNPISGHATLYWYQQILGQGPKLLIQFQNNGVVDDSQLPKDRFSAERLKGVDSTLKIQPAKLEDSAVYLCASSPRTSGGARGGELFFGEGSRLTVL.

This clone counts as large. The chain joins TRBV6-2 or TRBV6-3 to TRBJ2-2; D might be TRBD2 (5 bases). Germline V gene sequence: CDR1 MNHEY, CDR2 SVGEGT. The V gene lost 2 bases and the J gene lost 9 bases, with 16 bases spanning the gap. The CDR3 sequence is 15 residues long. CDR3 in amino acids: CASSYGRESVWELFF. Here the CDR3 DNA reads TGTGCCAGCAGTTACGGCCGGGAATCGGTTTGGGAGCTGTTTTTT.

This clone was seen just once. The V and J genes are TRBV7-8 and TRBJ2-3, with 7 bases identical to TRBD2. The CDR3 spans 15 residues. Germline V gene data show CDR1 as SGHVS and CDR2 as FQNEAQ. V lost 1 base and J lost 4; bases outside the gene matches: 5. The CDR3 sequence is CASSLGRLAADTQYF. Here the CDR3 DNA reads TGTGCCAGCAGCTTAGGCCGTCTAGCGGCAGATACGCAGTATTTT.

The rearrangement links TRBV3-1 (or the pseudogene TRBV3-2) to TRBJ2-5; TRBD2 agrees at 11 bases. V dropped 0 bases and J dropped 4; count of bases not matched to a gene: 1. CDR1 is LGHDT, CDR2 YNNKEL, per germline (reference sequence). This CDR3 is built from 15 residues. The CDR3 loop reads CASSQELAGGETQYF. CDR3 coding DNA: TGTGCCAGCAGCCAAGAGCTAGCGGGAGGAGAGACCCAGTACTTC.

The V and J genes are TRBV19 and TRBJ1-5; TRBD1 agrees at 8 bases. This CDR3 comprises 22 residues. The V gene end was trimmed by 1 base and the J gene end by 4 bases; junction bases not matched to a gene: 24. The germline V gene has CDR1 LNHDA and CDR2 SQIVND (reference sequence). Written as DNA, the CDR3 is TGTGCCAGTAGTATAGGCTCAGGGGGCATCGCGGCCCCCTCGGGACGTAATCAGCCCCAGCATTTT. It encodes CASSIGSGGIAAPSGRNQPQHF. The whole variable domain, filled in from reference TRBV19 and TRBJ1-5, reads DGGITQSPKYLFRKEGQNVTLSCEQNLNHDAMYWYRQDPGQGLRLIYYSQIVNDFQKGDIAEGYSVSREKKESFPLTVTSAQKNPTAFYLCASSIGSGGIAAPSGRNQPQHFGDGTRLSIL.